This T cell receptor (beta chain) was sequenced for a study of CD8 T cells in Susac syndrome. This CDR3 spans 13 amino acids. Per the germline V gene, CDR1 is MNHEY and CDR2 is SVGEGT. The V and J ends lost 6 bases and 1 base, in that order; junction bases with no gene match: 2. A quantity of roughly 0.5 to 1 ug RNA underwent reverse transcription using random hexamers. TCRdb reprocessed the immunoSEQ multiplex PCR reads with MiXCR, giving one entry per CDR3 protein. The sample shows about 300,000 distinct CDR3 sequences, around 91% of them seen only once. This clonotype has more than one count but fewer than ten. The antigen remains undetermined. Sequencing of TCR beta, carried out with a high-throughput approach, was applied to CD8+ and CD4+ T cells from the blood. TEMRA cells were enriched by FACS, and CD4+ and CD8+ T cells were negatively isolated. Study-wide results and limits: It was acknowledged in the study that its TCR sequencing and HLA analysis involved a relatively small number of individuals.

Input material: CD8+ T cells from PBMCs. The chain couples TRBV6-2 or TRBV6-3 to TRBJ2-5; 7 positions match TRBD1. The source is a human donor with multiple sclerosis. The CDR3 reads CASSRDSQETQYF. The CDR3 DNA follows: TGTGCCAGCAGCAGGGACAGCCAAGAGACCCAGTACTTC.